One T cell receptor beta chain is described in this entry. Only in-frame clones appear in the TCRdb table, and some are missing; sequencing was by immunoSEQ multiplex PCR. The data contain 30,000 or so clones, 86% of them singletons. The sample comes from a study of blood T cell repertoires in COVID-19. The wider study: Italy, Spain and the United States were the sources of the convalescent and acute COVID-19 samples. T cells, B-cell-depleted T cells, or PBMCs provided the cDNA or gDNA that served as material.

V was trimmed by 3 bases and J by 4 bases, leaving 11 bases between them. Germline V gives CDR1 ENHRY, CDR2 SYGVKD. The CDR3 runs 14 residues. The chain carries TRBV10-3 and TRBJ2-3; D might be TRBD2 (5 bases). Sequencing used peripheral blood. The clonotype originates from a woman older than 75 with active or convalescent COVID-19. The CDR3 bases are TGTGCCATCAGTGACCAGCGGAAGGCAGATACGCAGTATTTT. Translated: CAISDQRKADTQYF.